A selection of T cell receptor beta chains follows, all from one sample in a study of cytomegalovirus exposure and HLA in healthy donors. The protocol was immunoSEQ multiplex PCR, while the TCRdb copy is restricted to in-frame clones and leaves out a portion. Here the sample spans 150,000 to 200,000 clones, 77% being singletons. Sequencing input: PBMCs. Receptor source: a young woman in good health and CMV-seronegative. The CDR3 runs from the conserved cysteine through the conserved F or W.

cdr3_aa v_call
CASSSWGLASEQYF TRBV7-9
CASSLRAGTAADTQYF TRBV7-3
CASREGQLMKQFF TRBV6-6
CASRTTSGRVHNEQFF TRBV7-2
CASKDNQETQYF TRBV21-1
CSVEAGNTEAFF TRBV29-1
CSVDSAGGRYNEQFF TRBV29-1
CASSTTGRSNTGELFF TRBV28
CASSIFGPGSRTDTQYF TRBV7-9
CASSPRALQETQYF TRBV9
CASSARDTRPLEAFF TRBV7-6
CASSSPHGDNAQFF TRBV5-4
CASSPTATGWNTGELFF TRBV7-6
CASSGDRDSYNEQFF TRBV9
CASSPTGGAYNEQFF TRBV18
CASSLDRYYGYTF TRBV7-6
CASSLVRERAYEQYF TRBV7-9
CASNPTEISYEQYF TRBV2
CASSVLARLYGYTF TRBV2
CAISEDREVYGYTF TRBV10-3
CASSLQGNYGYTF TRBV4-3
CASTYGTGSEAFF TRBV19
CASSLGIQSSYEQYF TRBV5-1
CASSPGQGNQPQHF TRBV7-2
CASSDEGVSTDTQYF TRBV25-1
CSVDRRDRGRDGYTF TRBV29-1
CASSILAGGPNEQFF TRBV19
CASSLQNTNTEAFF TRBV5-4
CASSLDGTGGGEAFF TRBV7-9
CASSLDEDTEAFF TRBV11-3
CASSENPSGEQYF TRBV2
CSVREANGYTF TRBV29-1
CASSLFRGTKNEQFF TRBV7-3
CSVEDLEGYTF TRBV29-1
CASSLVPGPSYEQYF TRBV27
CAINGQPDGLGGYTF TRBV10-3
CASSSRQGTETQYF TRBV7-3
CASSEVGTDNSPLHF TRBV6-1
CASSLRGLADSTGELFF TRBV5-1
CASSQGQGATYEQYF TRBV18